The 17 T cell receptor beta chains given below trace back to one sample, sequenced in a study of radiotherapy plus CTLA-4 blockade in lung cancer. The method was immunoSEQ multiplex PCR; TCRdb's version includes in-frame clones alone and lacks a portion of them. Of about 80,000 clones listed, about four fifths are singletons. The material sequenced was peripheral blood, taken from a patient treated with radiotherapy plus ipilimumab. These TCRs come from a human donor with non-small cell lung cancer who had stable disease on radiotherapy plus ipilimumab.

V and J are TRBV28 and TRBJ2-2, with a possible D match to TRBD2 (7 bases). Trimming took 6 bases from V and 5 from J, leaving 16 bases between them. In germline, CDR1 is MDHEN, CDR2 SYDVKM. The CDR3 loop spans 15 amino acids. CDR3 sequence: CASRLWGGWTGELFF. DNA of the CDR3: TGTGCCAGCAGGCTATGGGGGGGCTGGACCGGGGAGCTGTTTTTT.

The chain recombines TRBV11-2 with TRBJ2-5, with D perhaps matching TRBD1 or TRBD2 (5 bases each). This CDR3 has 14 residues. Germline CDR1 and CDR2: SGHAT and FQNNGV. V was trimmed by 3 bases and J by 5 bases, leaving 13 bases between them. The CDR3 nucleotides are TGTGCCAGCAGCTTGGGACCCCGACGGGAGACCCAGTACTTC. This translates into CASSLGPRRETQYF.

This chain uses TRBV9 with TRBJ2-5; 11 bases line up with TRBD2. The germline V gene has CDR1 SGDLS and CDR2 YYNGEE. Trimming removed 3 bases from V and 4 bases from J; junction bases left unmatched: 11. CDR3 size: 17 residues. The CDR3 here is CASSDGGGTSGTETQYF. The CDR3 DNA is TGTGCCAGCAGCGACGGGGGAGGGACTAGCGGCACAGAGACCCAGTACTTC.

This clone was recorded only once. The rearrangement links TRBV4-1 to TRBJ2-5; no clear D. Trimming stripped 0 bases from V and 0 bases from J, with 14 bases between. The germline CDR1 and CDR2 sequences are MGHRA and YSYEKL. The CDR3 has 17 amino acids. The CDR3, as DNA: TGCGCCAGCAGCCAAGATCCCTGGGATCGGTACCAAGAGACCCAGTACTTC. It translates to CASSQDPWDRYQETQYF.

This rearrangement joins TRBV7-3 to TRBJ2-2; D not certain. There are 12 residues in the CDR3. The germline CDR1 and CDR2 sequences are SGHTA and FQGTGA. Between the trimmed V and J ends, which lost 2 bases and 9 bases, there was a span of 7 bases. In nucleotides, the CDR3 is TGTGCCAGCAGCTTACTCGTCAGGGAGCTGTTTTTT. Its translation: CASSLLVRELFF.

This chain links TRBV4-1 with TRBJ2-7; TRBD2 matches at 9 bases. The J segment lost 2 bases and the V segment lost 2 bases, leaving 7 bases of the junction unmatched. The CDR3 runs to 16 residues. CDR1 is MGHRA, CDR2 YSYEKL, per germline. For the CDR3, the DNA is TGCGCCAGCAGCCAACCCCTTAGCGGGAGCCCCTACGAGCAGTACTTC. This codes for CASSQPLSGSPYEQYF.

This clone occurred once. The J gene is TRBJ2-2, the V gene TRBV5-1; maybe TRBD2 (7 bases). Trimming pared 4 bases from V and 5 bases from J, leaving 15 bases between. The CDR3 is 15 amino acids. Per germline, CDR1 SGHRS and CDR2 YFSETQ. The CDR3 region has the DNA TGCGCCAGCAGCAACGGACTAGGGGGGACCGGGGAGCTGTTTTTT. Amino acids: CASSNGLGGTGELFF.

This clone was found once. The chain couples TRBV7-3 to TRBJ2-2; weak D call: TRBD1 (5 bases). Trimming stripped 2 bases from V and 5 bases from J, with 12 bases between. The CDR3 is 15 residues long. Germline V gives CDR1 SGHTA, CDR2 FQGTGA. As DNA, the CDR3 is TGTGCCAGCAGCTTAGGGCAGGGAAGAACCGGGGAGCTGTTTTTT. This gives the protein CASSLGQGRTGELFF. The variable domain in full, with the rest retrieved from reference TRBV7-3 and TRBJ2-2, is GAGVSQTPSNKVTEKGKYVELRCDPISGHTALYWYRQSLGQGPEFLIYFQGTGAADDSGLPNDRFFAVRPEGSVSTLKIQRTERGDSAVYLCASSLGQGRTGELFFGEGSRLTVL.

This sequence joins TRBV29-1 and TRBJ2-7; maybe TRBD1 (6 bases). CDR3 length equals 12 residues. Germline CDR1 SQVTM, CDR2 ANQGSEA. Between the trimmed V and J ends, which lost 6 bases and 2 bases, there was a span of 11 bases. The CDR3 region is CSVRDKAYEQYF. CDR3 nucleotides: TGCAGCGTCCGGGACAAAGCCTACGAGCAGTACTTC.

The chain couples TRBV5-8 to TRBJ1-3; TRBD1 might be the D (5 bases). Trimming left V 4 bases short and J 2 bases short, with 13 bases between. The CDR3 sequence is 15 residues long. Germline-derived CDR1 and CDR2 are SGHTS and YDEGEE. This CDR3 is CASSAGRTAGNTIYF. The CDR3 nucleotides read TGTGCCAGCAGCGCGGGGCGAACGGCTGGAAACACCATATATTTT. The entire variable domain, with the rest obtained from reference TRBV5-8 and TRBJ1-3, is as follows: EAGVTQSPTHLIKTRGQQATLRCSPISGHTSVYWYQQALGLGLQFLLWYDEGEERNRGNFPPRFSGRQFPNYSSELNVNALELEDSALYLCASSAGRTAGNTIYFGEGSWLTVV.

This clone was observed once. The chain employs TRBV6-6 and TRBJ1-1, with 10 bases lining up with TRBD1. The CDR3 extends over 16 amino acids. The ends lost 5 bases at V and 1 base at J; junction bases unmatched: 7. In germline, CDR1 is MNHNY, CDR2 SVGAGI (reference sequence). The CDR3 region has the DNA TGTGCCAGCAGTCAAACCGACAGGGGGCAGAACACTGAAGCTTTCTTT. It translates to CASSQTDRGQNTEAFF.

The chain uses TRBV9 and TRBJ2-6; either TRBD1 or TRBD2 may fit D (5 bases each). V dropped 4 bases and J dropped 2 bases, with 13 bases sitting between them. The length of the CDR3 is 16 residues. Germline assignment: CDR1 SGDLS and CDR2 YYNGEE. The CDR3 sequence: CASSLPRGPGANVLTF. CDR3 in DNA: TGTGCCAGCAGCTTACCCCGGGGACCTGGGGCCAACGTCCTGACTTTC.

The chain joins TRBV7-3 to TRBJ1-1, with 7 bases lining up with TRBD1. The V segment lost 0 bases and the J segment 4 bases; nucleotides outside the gene matches: 5. Germline CDR1 is SGHTA and CDR2 is FQGTGA. The CDR3 extends over 15 amino acids. The CDR3 DNA follows: TGTGCCAGCAGCTTAACTCAGGGGGGGAGCACTGAAGCTTTCTTT. Residues: CASSLTQGGSTEAFF.

This clone was recorded only once. This chain joins TRBV11-2 and TRBJ2-7, with 9 bases fitting TRBD2. The trim removed 4 bases at V and 6 bases at J, leaving 7 bases unmatched. This CDR3 spans 14 amino acids. The germline V gene has CDR1 SGHAT and CDR2 FQNNGV. CDR3 in DNA: TGTGCCAGCAGCTCTGGAAGCGGGGGGCGCGAGCAGTACTTC. It translates to CASSSGSGGREQYF.

The gene calls are TRBV7-3 and TRBJ2-6; TRBD1 agrees at 10 bases. The CDR3 has 18 residues. The V and J ends lost 0 bases and 3 bases, in that order; junction bases with no gene match: 5. Germline V CDR1 and CDR2: SGHTA, FQGTGA. The CDR3 DNA reads TGTGCCAGCAGCTTAACTGGGACAGGGGCGCGTGGGGCCAACGTCCTGACTTTC. Translating it yields CASSLTGTGARGANVLTF.

The rearrangement joins TRBV29-1 to TRBJ1-1; D may be TRBD1 (5 bases). Looked up from germline, CDR1 is SQVTM and CDR2 is ANQGSEA. Trimming removed 8 bases at V and 5 bases at J, with 24 bases between. The CDR3 totals 15 residues. CDR3 nucleotide sequence: TGCAGCTCCTCTCCTGCGGGGGGGAGCTTAACTGAAGCTTTCTTT. It specifies CSSSPAGGSLTEAFF.

The chain recombines TRBV2 with TRBJ1-1; D is uncertain. From germline, CDR1 is SNHLY and CDR2 FYNNEI. Trimming removed 5 bases at V and 0 bases at J, with 10 bases between. This CDR3 region has 14 residues. CDR3 sequence reads: CASSISRMNTEAFF. CDR3 bases: TGTGCCAGCAGTATATCCAGGATGAACACTGAAGCTTTCTTT.